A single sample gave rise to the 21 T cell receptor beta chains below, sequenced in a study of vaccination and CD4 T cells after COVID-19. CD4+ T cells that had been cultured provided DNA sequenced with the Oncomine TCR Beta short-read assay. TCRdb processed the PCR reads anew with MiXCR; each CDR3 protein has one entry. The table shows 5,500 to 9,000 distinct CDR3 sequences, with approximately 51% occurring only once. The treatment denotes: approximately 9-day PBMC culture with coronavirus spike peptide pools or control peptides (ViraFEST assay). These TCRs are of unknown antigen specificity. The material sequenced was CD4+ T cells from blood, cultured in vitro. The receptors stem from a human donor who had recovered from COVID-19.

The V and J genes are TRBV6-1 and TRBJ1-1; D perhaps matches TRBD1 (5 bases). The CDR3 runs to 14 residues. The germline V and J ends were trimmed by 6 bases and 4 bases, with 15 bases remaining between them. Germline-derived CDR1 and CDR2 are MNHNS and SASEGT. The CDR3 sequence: CASREQGRSTEAFF. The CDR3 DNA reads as TGTGCCAGCAGAGAGCAGGGTCGCAGCACTGAAGCTTTCTTT.

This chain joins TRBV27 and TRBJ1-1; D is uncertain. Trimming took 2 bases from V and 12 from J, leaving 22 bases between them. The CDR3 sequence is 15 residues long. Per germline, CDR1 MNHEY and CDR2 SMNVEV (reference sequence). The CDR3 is CASSLLSPGPTTTFF. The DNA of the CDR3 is TGTGCCAGCAGTTTACTTAGTCCGGGCCCCACGACGACTTTCTTT.

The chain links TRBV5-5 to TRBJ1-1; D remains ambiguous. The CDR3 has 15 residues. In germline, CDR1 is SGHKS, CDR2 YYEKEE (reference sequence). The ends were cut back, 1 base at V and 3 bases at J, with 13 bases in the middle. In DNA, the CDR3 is TGTGCCAGCAGCTTGTCCCTGGGGTGGGACACTGAAGCTTTCTTT. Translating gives CASSLSLGWDTEAFF.

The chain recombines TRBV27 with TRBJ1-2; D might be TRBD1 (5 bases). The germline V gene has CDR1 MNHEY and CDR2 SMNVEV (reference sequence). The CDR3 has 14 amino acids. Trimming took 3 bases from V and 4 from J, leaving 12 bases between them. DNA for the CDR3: TGTGCCAGCAGTTTTGGGACCCGGGGCTATGGCTACACCTTC. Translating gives CASSFGTRGYGYTF.

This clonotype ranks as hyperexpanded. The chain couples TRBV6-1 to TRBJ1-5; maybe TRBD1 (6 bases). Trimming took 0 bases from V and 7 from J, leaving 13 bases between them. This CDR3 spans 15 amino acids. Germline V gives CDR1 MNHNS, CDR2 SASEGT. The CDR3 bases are TGTGCCAGCAGTGAAGCCGGGGGGCTCGAACAGCCCCAGCATTTT. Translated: CASSEAGGLEQPQHF.

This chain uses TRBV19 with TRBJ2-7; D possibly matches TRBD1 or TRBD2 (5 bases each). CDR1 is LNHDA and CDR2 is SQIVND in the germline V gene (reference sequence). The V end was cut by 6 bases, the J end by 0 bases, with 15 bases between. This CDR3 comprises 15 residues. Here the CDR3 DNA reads TGTGCCAGTAGGGCTGGGGGAAGGAGCTCCTACGAGCAGTACTTC. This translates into CASRAGGRSSYEQYF.

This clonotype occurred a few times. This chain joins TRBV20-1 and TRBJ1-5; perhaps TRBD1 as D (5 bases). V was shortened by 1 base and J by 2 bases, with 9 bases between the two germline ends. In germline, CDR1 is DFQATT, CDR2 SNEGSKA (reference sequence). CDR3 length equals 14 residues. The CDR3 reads CSARAGGGNQPQHF. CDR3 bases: TGCAGTGCTAGAGCCGGGGGAGGCAATCAGCCCCAGCATTTT.

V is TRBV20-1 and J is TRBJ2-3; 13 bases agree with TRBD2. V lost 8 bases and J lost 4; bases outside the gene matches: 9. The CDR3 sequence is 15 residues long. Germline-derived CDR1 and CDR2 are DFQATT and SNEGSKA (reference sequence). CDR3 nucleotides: TGCAGTCCAAGCGGACTAGCGGGGGCTCCAGATACGCAGTATTTT. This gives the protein CSPSGLAGAPDTQYF.

CDR3 region: CASSQGNGDGYTF. In nucleotides, the CDR3 is TGTGCCAGCTCACAGGGAAATGGTGATGGCTACACCTTC. This chain uses TRBV18 with TRBJ1-2; D remains ambiguous. The germline gives CDR1 KGHSH, CDR2 LQKENI. With 4 bases removed from V and 6 bases from J, the gap between germline ends came to 12 bases. This CDR3 spans 13 amino acids.

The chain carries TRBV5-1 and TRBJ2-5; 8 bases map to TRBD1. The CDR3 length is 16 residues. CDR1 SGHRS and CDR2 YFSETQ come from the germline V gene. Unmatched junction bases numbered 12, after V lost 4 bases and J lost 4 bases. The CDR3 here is CASSALARGRLETQYF. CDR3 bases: TGCGCCAGCAGCGCGCTTGCCAGGGGGCGGCTAGAGACCCAGTACTTC.

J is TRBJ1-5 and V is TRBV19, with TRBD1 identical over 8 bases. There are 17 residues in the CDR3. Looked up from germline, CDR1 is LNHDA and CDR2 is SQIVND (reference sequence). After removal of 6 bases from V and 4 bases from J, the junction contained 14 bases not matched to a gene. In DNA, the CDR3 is TGTGCCAGTAGGGAAAACCTACGACAGGGGCGGAATCAGCCCCAGCATTTT. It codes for CASRENLRQGRNQPQHF.

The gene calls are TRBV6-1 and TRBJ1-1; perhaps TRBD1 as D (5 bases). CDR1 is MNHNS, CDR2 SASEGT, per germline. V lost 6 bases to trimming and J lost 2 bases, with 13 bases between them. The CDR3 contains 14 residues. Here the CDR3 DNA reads TGTGCCAGCAGCCGGGACCCTGGAAACACTGAAGCTTTCTTT. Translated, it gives CASSRDPGNTEAFF.

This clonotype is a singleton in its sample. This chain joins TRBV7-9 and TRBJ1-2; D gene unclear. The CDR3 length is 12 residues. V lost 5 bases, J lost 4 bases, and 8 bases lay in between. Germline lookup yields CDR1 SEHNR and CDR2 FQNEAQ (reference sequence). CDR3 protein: CASSPDPYGYTF. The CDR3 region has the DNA TGTGCCAGCAGCCCGGACCCCTATGGCTACACCTTC.

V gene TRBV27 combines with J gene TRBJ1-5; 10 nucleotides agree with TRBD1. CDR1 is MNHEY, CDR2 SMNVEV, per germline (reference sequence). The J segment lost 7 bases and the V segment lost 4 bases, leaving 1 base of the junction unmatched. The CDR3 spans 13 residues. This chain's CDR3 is CASSWDRGQPQHF. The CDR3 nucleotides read TGTGCCAGCAGTTGGGACAGGGGACAGCCCCAGCATTTT.

CDR3 in amino acids: CASKEGLWTEAFF. The CDR3 DNA is TGTGCCAGTAAAGAGGGGCTTTGGACTGAAGCTTTCTTT. The chain carries TRBV7-2 and TRBJ1-1; perhaps TRBD1 as D (5 bases). Germline lookup yields CDR1 SGHTA and CDR2 FQGNSA. V lost 9 bases and J lost 5, with 16 bases in between. This CDR3 spans 13 amino acids.

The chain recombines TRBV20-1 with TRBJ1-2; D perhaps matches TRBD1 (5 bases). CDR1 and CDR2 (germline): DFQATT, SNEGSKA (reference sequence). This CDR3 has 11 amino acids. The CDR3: CTCRGFYGYTF. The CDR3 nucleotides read TGCACCTGCCGGGGGTTCTATGGCTACACCTTC.

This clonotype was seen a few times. CDR3 DNA: TGCAGCGTTGGTAACGCGGGGAAGTTGGGAGGCTACACCTTC. Translated: CSVGNAGKLGGYTF. V gene TRBV29-1 combines with J gene TRBJ1-2, with D uncertain. In germline, CDR1 is SQVTM, CDR2 ANQGSEA. V lost 4 bases, J lost 8 bases, and 20 bases lay in between. The CDR3 is 14 amino acids.

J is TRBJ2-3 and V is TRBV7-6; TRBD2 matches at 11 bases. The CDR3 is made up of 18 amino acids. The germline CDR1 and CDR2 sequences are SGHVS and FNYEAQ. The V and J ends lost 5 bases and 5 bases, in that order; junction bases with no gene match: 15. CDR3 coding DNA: TGTGCCAGCAGCCCCATAAATCTAGCGGGGGGCCGGGTAGATACGCAGTATTTT. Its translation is CASSPINLAGGRVDTQYF. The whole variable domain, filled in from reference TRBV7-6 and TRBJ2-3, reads GAGVSQSPRYKVTKRGQDVALRCDPISGHVSLYWYRQALGQGPEFLTYFNYEAQQDKSGLPNDRFSAERPEGSISTLTIQRTEQRDSAMYRCASSPINLAGGRVDTQYFGPGTRLTVL.

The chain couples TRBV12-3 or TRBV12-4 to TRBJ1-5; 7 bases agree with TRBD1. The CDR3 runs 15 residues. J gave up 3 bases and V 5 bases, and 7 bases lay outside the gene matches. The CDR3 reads CASSTRQGVNQPQHF. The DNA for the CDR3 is TGTGCCAGCAGTACTAGACAGGGAGTCAATCAGCCCCAGCATTTT.

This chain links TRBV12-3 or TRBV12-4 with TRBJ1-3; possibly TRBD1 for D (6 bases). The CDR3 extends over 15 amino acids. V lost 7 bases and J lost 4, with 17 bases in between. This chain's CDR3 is CASTTGQQTGNTIYF. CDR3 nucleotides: TGTGCCAGCACCACCGGACAGCAGACAGGAAACACCATATATTTT.

CDR3: CASSVSGGIGRTEAFF. The CDR3 nucleotides are TGTGCCAGCAGCGTATCAGGGGGGATTGGAAGGACTGAAGCTTTCTTT. The chain uses TRBV7-2 and TRBJ1-1; 7 bases map to TRBD1. CDR3 length: 16 amino acids. CDR1 is SGHTA and CDR2 is FQGNSA in the germline V gene. Unmatched junction bases numbered 14, after V lost 5 bases and J lost 5 bases.